One and the same sample provided the 28 T cell receptor beta chains below, sequenced in a study of T cells in Graves' hyperthyroidism and ophthalmopathy. Amplification of TCR beta CDR3 regions was performed using RNA transcripts as template. First-round RT-PCR targeting the TCR CDR3 was performed with the HTBI primer set. TCRdb processed the multiplex PCR reads anew with MiXCR; each CDR3 protein has one entry. The sample yields around 600,000 distinct CDR3 sequences, just under 45% seen once. The sequencing sample was made of peripheral blood or thyroid tissue (not recorded which). These receptors originate from an adult man with Graves' disease, either hyperthyroidism or ophthalmopathy (not recorded which).

In this sample, this clonotype turned up many times. This chain uses TRBV12-3 or TRBV12-4 with TRBJ1-6, with unresolved D. V gave up 1 base and J gave up 10 bases, with 11 bases separating them. The CDR3 consists of 14 residues. CDR3 coding DNA: TGTGCCAGCAGTTTAGTACACTATGGGTCACCCCTCCACTTT. Its protein is CASSLVHYGSPLHF.

The chain uses TRBV4-3 and TRBJ2-2; D is unresolved. Per germline, CDR1 LGHNA and CDR2 YSLEER. CDR3 length: 13 amino acids. V was trimmed by 4 bases and J by 5 bases, leaving 8 bases between them. CDR3 nucleotides: TGCGCCAGCAGCCCGCGGTTAACCGGGGAGCTGTTTTTT. It yields the protein CASSPRLTGELFF.

This clonotype was recorded a few times. This chain uses TRBV20-1 with TRBJ2-7, with 9 bases matching TRBD1. J gave up 2 bases and V 6 bases, and 14 bases lay outside the gene matches. There are 16 residues in the CDR3. From germline, CDR1 is DFQATT and CDR2 SNEGSKA (reference sequence). The CDR3: CSATDDGTGKPYEQYF. The CDR3 DNA sequence: TGCAGTGCAACAGACGACGGGACAGGGAAACCCTACGAGCAGTACTTC.

This clonotype was seen at least ten times. The chain carries TRBV10-3 and TRBJ1-2; D gene unclear. Germline lookup yields CDR1 ENHRY and CDR2 SYGVKD. Trimming stripped 10 bases from V and 3 bases from J, with 18 bases between. The CDR3 spans 14 residues. The CDR3 here is CATRHAGKDYGYTF. The DNA for the CDR3 is TGTGCCACGAGGCACGCGGGAAAGGACTATGGCTACACCTTC.

The chain uses TRBV14 and TRBJ1-1, with no clear D. The CDR3 spans 12 residues. V was clipped by 4 bases and J by 7 bases, with 10 bases between them. Per germline, CDR1 SGHDN and CDR2 FVKESK. The CDR3 nucleotides are TGTGCCAGCAGCCCGTTTGATGATGAAGCTTTCTTT. Its translation: CASSPFDDEAFF. The entire variable domain, with the rest obtained from reference TRBV14 and TRBJ1-1, is as follows: EAGVTQFPSHSVIEKGQTVTLRCDPISGHDNLYWYRRVMGKEIKFLLHFVKESKQDESGMPNNRFLAERTGGTYSTLKVQPAELEDSGVYFCASSPFDDEAFFGQGTRLTVV.

This clonotype was observed a few times. The rearrangement uses TRBV6-5 and TRBJ2-6; TRBD1 matches 7 bases. Germline values: CDR1 MNHEY, CDR2 SVGAGI. This CDR3 has 13 amino acids. V was clipped by 4 bases and J by 8 bases; unmatched bases: 2. The CDR3 DNA follows: TGTGCCAGCAGTTCACAGGGGTCCAACGTCCTGACTTTC. Protein: CASSSQGSNVLTF.

This chain uses TRBV6-6 with TRBJ1-1; D ambiguous. Between the trimmed V and J ends, which lost 3 bases and 8 bases, there was a span of 13 bases. Germline assignment: CDR1 MNHNY and CDR2 SVGAGI (reference sequence). This CDR3 has 13 amino acids. CDR3 protein: CASSYIGSSEAFF. The CDR3 DNA is TGTGCCAGCAGTTATATCGGCTCTTCGGAAGCTTTCTTT.

This clonotype was observed at least ten times. One end of the junction varies from germline; a read error may be responsible. The rearrangement uses TRBV29-1 and TRBJ1-2, with D uncertain. The CDR3 totals 10 residues. Germline CDR1 and CDR2: SQVTM and ANQGSEA. CDR3 loop: CTAERDGYTF. The CDR3 DNA follows: TGTACAGCGGAGCGGGATGGCTACACCTTC.

Only a few counts were recorded for this clonotype. V gene TRBV29-1 combines with J gene TRBJ1-1; D perhaps matches TRBD1 (5 bases). Germline lookup yields CDR1 SQVTM and CDR2 ANQGSEA. The CDR3 totals 15 residues. V lost 3 bases and J lost 4, with 18 bases in between. For the CDR3, the DNA is TGCAGCGTTGAGGGGGTTTTGGCTCAAACCACTGAAGCTTTCTTT. Translation gives CSVEGVLAQTTEAFF. Combining the CDR3 with reference TRBV29-1 and TRBJ1-1 gives the whole variable domain SAVISQKPSRDICQRGTSLTIQCQVDSQVTMMFWYRQQPGQSLTLIATANQGSEATYESGFVIDKFPISRPNLTFSTLTVSNMSPEDSSIYLCSVEGVLAQTTEAFFGQGTRLTVV.

The J gene is TRBJ2-5, the V gene TRBV7-2; TRBD2 matches 10 bases. Germline V gene data show CDR1 as SGHTA and CDR2 as FQGNSA. V shed 3 bases, J shed 1 base, and the junction held 11 bases outside the gene matches. This CDR3 spans 18 amino acids. The CDR3 bases are TGTGCCAGCAGCTTGAGAGCGGGAGGGCCCTCGACCCAAGAGACCCAGTACTTC. Protein sequence: CASSLRAGGPSTQETQYF. The full variable domain, its missing parts supplied by reference TRBV7-2 and TRBJ2-5, is GAGVSQSPSNKVTEKGKDVELRCDPISGHTALYWYRQSLGQGLEFLIYFQGNSAPDKSGLPSDRFSAERTGGSVSTLTIQRTQQEDSAVYLCASSLRAGGPSTQETQYFGPGTRLLVL.

The chain is built from TRBV29-1 and TRBJ2-5, with 10 bases aligning to TRBD1. Germline assignment: CDR1 SQVTM and CDR2 ANQGSEA. There are 14 residues in the CDR3. J lost 3 bases, V lost 6 bases, and 7 bases had no gene match. The CDR3 reads CSVRRQGAEETQYF. In DNA form, the CDR3 reads TGCAGCGTGAGGCGACAGGGGGCTGAAGAGACCCAGTACTTC.

The gene calls are TRBV12-3 or TRBV12-4 and TRBJ2-7; possible D gene TRBD2, 5 bases. The CDR3 has 15 residues. Trimming pared 7 bases from V and 0 bases from J, leaving 16 bases between. CDR3 loop: CASTVGLLASYEQYF. The CDR3 nucleotides are TGTGCCAGCACCGTCGGGCTCCTAGCCTCCTACGAGCAGTACTTC.

This clonotype was recorded many times. The chain employs TRBV2 and TRBJ1-5; 7 bases are a match to TRBD1. V shed 6 bases, J shed 6 bases, and the junction held 8 bases outside the gene matches. This CDR3 contains 14 residues. Germline-derived CDR1 and CDR2 are SNHLY and FYNNEI. The CDR3 nucleotides are TGTGCCAGCAGCCAGGGGGAAGGGGTTCAGCCCCAGCATTTT. Translation gives CASSQGEGVQPQHF.

V gene TRBV10-3 combines with J gene TRBJ1-2, with D perhaps TRBD1 (5 bases). V was cut by 5 bases and J by 4 bases, with 8 bases left in between. The CDR3 extends over 12 amino acids. Germline CDR1 ENHRY, CDR2 SYGVKD. The CDR3: CAISSGRYGYTF. Here the CDR3 DNA reads TGTGCCATCAGTTCAGGGCGCTATGGCTACACCTTC.

This chain uses TRBV7-2 with TRBJ1-5; TRBD1 might be the D (5 bases). Germline CDR1 and CDR2: SGHTA and FQGNSA. V lost 5 bases and J 6 bases, leaving 17 bases between the germline ends. The CDR3 consists of 15 residues. The CDR3 DNA reads as TGTGCCAGCAGCCCCCCCAGGGTGGGCTTTCAGCCCCAGCATTTT. This codes for CASSPPRVGFQPQHF.

This clonotype showed up just a few times. The J gene is TRBJ2-2, the V gene TRBV7-9; 10 nucleotides align to TRBD2. J gave up 4 bases and V 3 bases, and 5 bases lay outside the gene matches. CDR1 SEHNR and CDR2 FQNEAQ come from the germline V gene (reference sequence). The CDR3 has 16 residues. The CDR3 DNA reads as TGTGCCAGCAGCTTCGTAGCGGGAGGAGGCACCGGGGAGCTGTTTTTT. Its translation: CASSFVAGGGTGELFF.

This rearrangement joins TRBV15 to TRBJ1-4, with unresolved D. Germline CDR1 reads LNHNV; CDR2 reads YYDKDF (reference sequence). The CDR3 totals 14 residues. V lost 3 bases and J lost 6, with 11 bases in between. The DNA for the CDR3 is TGTGCCACCAGCAGCCCGGGAGAAGATGAAAAACTGTTTTTT. This sequence encodes CATSSPGEDEKLFF.

The chain combines TRBV10-3 with TRBJ1-4, with 8 bases aligning to TRBD1. V gave up 3 bases and J gave up 8 bases; unmatched junction bases: 11. The CDR3 spans 16 residues. CDR1 and CDR2 (germline): ENHRY, SYGVKD. The CDR3 sequence: CAISDPGQELVEKLFF. CDR3 nucleotide sequence: TGTGCCATCAGTGATCCGGGACAGGAGTTGGTCGAAAAACTGTTTTTT.

CDR3 sequence reads: CASSSPPPSTGKVDGYTF. The CDR3 nucleotides are TGTGCCAGCAGCTCCCCCCCGCCTTCTACAGGGAAAGTCGATGGCTACACCTTC. V is TRBV7-9 and J is TRBJ1-2, with a tentative D call TRBD1 (6 bases). Germline CDR1 reads SEHNR; CDR2 reads FQNEAQ (reference sequence). V gave up 4 bases and J gave up 6 bases, with 27 bases separating them. CDR3 length equals 18 residues.

V is TRBV20-1 and J is TRBJ2-7; 7 bases are a match to TRBD2. Germline V gene data show CDR1 as DFQATT and CDR2 as SNEGSKA (reference sequence). Trimming took 3 bases from V and 0 from J; bases not matched to a gene: 5. This CDR3 contains 14 residues. The CDR3 protein is CSARLAASSYEQYF. The DNA for the CDR3 is TGCAGTGCTAGGCTAGCGGCGTCCTCCTACGAGCAGTACTTC.

Points on this clonotype: A much larger clonotype is one base distant, so this may be a read error. The chain links TRBV7-9 to TRBJ1-6, with TRBD1 matching over 10 bases. CDR1 and CDR2 (germline): SEHNR, FQNEAQ (reference sequence). The J segment lost 7 bases and the V segment lost 6 bases, leaving 3 bases of the junction unmatched. This CDR3 has 14 amino acids. Written as DNA, the CDR3 is TGTGCCAGCAGGAAGACAGGGGGCAATTCACCCCTCCACTTT. This codes for CASRKTGGNSPLHF.

The chain is built from TRBV25-1 and TRBJ2-5, with 11 bases aligning to TRBD2. CDR1 is MGHDK and CDR2 is SYGVNS in the germline V gene. With V trimmed by 1 base and J by 5 bases, 9 bases remained unmatched. The CDR3 runs to 17 residues. CDR3 coding DNA: TGTGCCAGCAGTGAATGGACTAGCGGGCGATACGGGGAGACCCAGTACTTC. Its protein product is CASSEWTSGRYGETQYF.

This clonotype was seen only a few times. The genes are TRBV7-8 and TRBJ1-1; D unclear. The V gene lost 1 base and the J gene lost 4 bases, with 28 bases spanning the gap. The CDR3 runs to 20 residues. CDR1 SGHVS and CDR2 FQNEAQ come from the germline V gene. CDR3 protein: CASSLVLLTDIGVSPTEAFF. For the CDR3, the DNA is TGTGCCAGCAGCTTAGTTTTGTTGACCGATATCGGGGTCTCACCCACTGAAGCTTTCTTT. Variable domain in full (rest from reference TRBV7-8 and TRBJ1-1): GAGVSQSPRYKVAKRGQDVALRCDPISGHVSLFWYQQALGQGPEFLTYFQNEAQLDKSGLPSDRFFAERPEGSVSTLKIQRTQQEDSAVYLCASSLVLLTDIGVSPTEAFFGQGTRLTVV.

The V and J genes are TRBV20-1 and TRBJ2-5; D ambiguous. V shed 7 bases and J shed 5 bases, with 20 bases lying between them. The CDR3 length is 14 residues. CDR1 and CDR2 (germline): DFQATT, SNEGSKA (reference sequence). The CDR3 loop reads CSVQPITFGETQYF. The CDR3 nucleotides read TGCAGTGTTCAACCCATCACCTTTGGGGAGACCCAGTACTTC.

This clonotype was found many times. The genes are TRBV29-1 and TRBJ2-7; 8 bases map to TRBD1. The CDR3 length is 12 residues. Per germline, CDR1 SQVTM and CDR2 ANQGSEA. With V trimmed by 4 bases and J by 7 bases, 6 bases remained unmatched. The CDR3 DNA reads as TGCAGCGTTGGAAACAGGGGGGTAGAGCAGTACTTC. This translates into CSVGNRGVEQYF.

The rearrangement links TRBV10-3 to TRBJ2-2, with D hard to call. The V gene's germline CDR1 is ENHRY and CDR2 SYGVKD. The CDR3 totals 12 residues. V was trimmed by 6 bases and J by 7 bases, leaving 9 bases between them. Written as DNA, the CDR3 is TGTGCCATCAGCGGAGACCGCGGGGAGCTGTTTTTT. It translates to CAISGDRGELFF.

This clonotype was seen repeatedly, ten times or more. J is TRBJ2-7 and V is TRBV29-1; D is ambiguous. Germline CDR1 SQVTM, CDR2 ANQGSEA. Trimming shortened V by 4 bases and J by 2 bases, and 9 bases separated the two germline ends. The CDR3 runs 12 residues. The chain's CDR3 is CSVGQVTYEQYF. The CDR3 coding sequence is TGCAGCGTTGGCCAGGTCACCTACGAGCAGTACTTC.

The chain carries TRBV6-6 and TRBJ2-7; tentatively, D is TRBD2 (6 bases). Trimming took 5 bases from V and 2 from J, leaving 22 bases between them. This CDR3 comprises 17 residues. In germline, CDR1 is MNHNY, CDR2 SVGAGI (reference sequence). DNA for the CDR3: TGTGCCAGCAGTCCTGGGACGCCGGGACTCCCTACCTACGAGCAGTACTTC. Its protein is CASSPGTPGLPTYEQYF.